Below are 16 T cell receptor beta chains sequenced from a single sample in a study of radiotherapy plus CTLA-4 blockade in lung cancer. The table came from immunoSEQ multiplex PCR; TCRdb's copy has only in-frame clones and leaves some out. The sample contains about 87,000 clones, about 87% of which appear only once. Sample: peripheral blood, taken from a patient treated with radiotherapy plus ipilimumab. The receptors shown here come from a human donor with non-small cell lung cancer that progressed on radiotherapy plus ipilimumab.

The chain is built from TRBV7-3 and TRBJ1-1, with D possibly TRBD1 on 5 matching bases. This CDR3 spans 13 amino acids. Germline-derived CDR1 and CDR2 are SGHTA and FQGTGA. V was pared by 5 bases and J by 3 bases, with 10 bases between. In nucleotides, the CDR3 is TGTGCCAGCAGCCCCGGGACCTACACTGAAGCTTTCTTT. Translating it yields CASSPGTYTEAFF.

The chain links TRBV19 to TRBJ2-7, with TRBD2 matching over 13 bases. This CDR3 is 18 amino acids long. Germline trimming cut 5 bases from V and 3 bases from J; bases unmatched to any gene: 13. From germline, CDR1 is LNHDA and CDR2 SQIVND (reference sequence). In DNA, the CDR3 is TGTGCCAGTAGTCGGGCTTCGGGACTAGCGGGATCCAACTACGAGCAGTACTTC. It translates to CASSRASGLAGSNYEQYF.

V gene TRBV9 combines with J gene TRBJ2-7; D uncertain. With 4 bases removed from V and 6 bases from J, the gap between germline ends came to 20 bases. The CDR3 extends over 15 amino acids. Per the germline V gene, CDR1 is SGDLS and CDR2 is YYNGEE. The CDR3 bases are TGTGCCAGCAGCCCCCGTGGGGTGGGATCGGGCGAGCAGTACTTC. As protein: CASSPRGVGSGEQYF.

A note on this clone: At one of its ends the junction is not consistent with the germline gene, which may arise from a read error. The chain joins TRBV7-7 to TRBJ2-7; 7 positions agree with TRBD1. Germline loops: CDR1 SSHAT, CDR2 FNYEAQ (reference sequence). The CDR3 has 15 amino acids. CDR3 sequence (DNA): TGTGCTAGCAGCGCAAGGGACAGTCCCCTAAACGAGCAGTACTTC. It yields the protein CASSARDSPLNEQYF. The full variable domain, its missing parts supplied by reference TRBV7-7 and TRBJ2-7, is GAGVSQSPRYKVTKRGQDVTLRCDPISSHATLYWYQQALGQGPEFLTYFNYEAQPDKSGLPSDRFSAERPEGSISTLTIQRTEQRDSAMYRCASSARDSPLNEQYFGPGTRLTVT.

The chain uses TRBV5-5 and TRBJ1-6; 9 nucleotides align to TRBD1. Trimming cost V 2 bases and J 7 bases; bases outside gene matches: 4. This CDR3 is 15 amino acids long. The germline V gene has CDR1 SGHKS and CDR2 YYEKEE (reference sequence). The CDR3 coding sequence is TGTGCCAGCAGCTTAGGGACAGGGACCAATTCACCCCTCCACTTT. Translated: CASSLGTGTNSPLHF.

The chain joins TRBV6-5 to TRBJ1-1; TRBD1 might be the D (6 bases). The V gene lost 4 bases and the J gene lost 3 bases, with 18 bases spanning the gap. The CDR3 loop spans 16 amino acids. Germline values: CDR1 MNHEY, CDR2 SVGAGI. The CDR3 region is CASSSHRVGLDTEAFF. CDR3 nucleotide sequence: TGTGCCAGCAGTTCTCACAGGGTTGGCTTGGACACTGAAGCTTTCTTT.

The gene calls are TRBV7-9 and TRBJ2-7, with 7 bases lining up with TRBD2. The CDR3 is 13 residues long. Trimming at V came to 1 base and at J to 6 bases, leaving 3 bases not matched to a gene. The germline V gene encodes CDR1 SEHNR and CDR2 FQNEAQ (reference sequence). The CDR3 here is CASSLGGGGEQYF. DNA of the CDR3: TGTGCCAGCAGCTTAGGGGGCGGGGGCGAGCAGTACTTC.

This sequence joins TRBV4-3 and TRBJ2-5; D might be TRBD2 (6 bases). V was clipped by 1 base and J by 4 bases, with 16 bases between them. Germline values: CDR1 LGHNA, CDR2 YSLEER. There are 16 residues in the CDR3. DNA for the CDR3: TGCGCCAGCAGCCAAGGAGTGGGTTTCGGGGGAGAGACCCAGTACTTC. This gives the protein CASSQGVGFGGETQYF.

V and J are TRBV6-5 and TRBJ2-2, with D tentatively TRBD2 (6 bases). This CDR3 is 15 amino acids long. Germline-derived CDR1 and CDR2 are MNHEY and SVGAGI. The V and J ends lost 8 bases and 2 bases respectively, with 15 bases between them. In DNA, the CDR3 is TGTGCCAGCCGATCCGGGGGTGATAACACCGGGGAGCTGTTTTTT. This gives the protein CASRSGGDNTGELFF.

This chain joins TRBV29-1 and TRBJ2-3; the D gene is possibly TRBD2 (5 bases). Germline V gene sequence: CDR1 SQVTM, CDR2 ANQGSEA. The V gene lost 4 bases and the J gene lost 6 bases, with 17 bases spanning the gap. The CDR3 is 14 amino acids. CDR3 protein: CSVVAGDSSDTQYF. The CDR3 DNA is TGCAGCGTTGTGGCGGGTGACTCTTCTGATACGCAGTATTTT.

V usage is TRBV7-2 and J usage is TRBJ1-3; D call uncertain. This CDR3 contains 14 residues. The V end was cut by 7 bases, the J end by 2 bases, with 12 bases between. The germline V gene encodes CDR1 SGHTA and CDR2 FQGNSA. The CDR3 sequence is CASTQARAGNTIYF. Written as DNA, the CDR3 is TGTGCCAGCACCCAGGCTAGGGCTGGAAACACCATATATTTT.

A single count supports this clone. The chain couples TRBV27 to TRBJ2-6; unclear D gene. Germline values: CDR1 MNHEY, CDR2 SMNVEV (reference sequence). The CDR3 has 13 amino acids. Trimming took 2 bases from V and 2 from J, leaving 1 base between them. The CDR3 reads CASSLTGANVLTF. The CDR3 DNA is TGTGCCAGCAGTTTAACTGGGGCCAACGTCCTGACTTTC.

The rearrangement uses TRBV4-3 and TRBJ2-1; 8 bases align to TRBD1. Trimming cost V 0 bases and J 9 bases; bases outside gene matches: 10. The germline CDR1 and CDR2 sequences are LGHNA and YSLEER. This CDR3 has 16 residues. The chain's CDR3 is CASSQEPTGGKSEQFF. The CDR3 DNA reads TGCGCCAGCAGCCAAGAACCTACAGGGGGAAAGAGTGAGCAGTTCTTC.

The chain recombines TRBV15 with TRBJ2-1; D is unresolved. This CDR3 comprises 16 residues. Per germline, CDR1 LNHNV and CDR2 YYDKDF (reference sequence). The V gene lost 0 bases and the J gene lost 2 bases, with 11 bases spanning the gap. CDR3 DNA: TGTGCCACCAGCAGAGATGTCAGCGCAGCCTACAATGAGCAGTTCTTC. Protein sequence: CATSRDVSAAYNEQFF.

The rearrangement uses TRBV2 and TRBJ1-5, with 8 bases that match TRBD1. The V gene's germline CDR1 is SNHLY and CDR2 FYNNEI. There are 17 residues in the CDR3. The junction had 14 bases not matched to a gene; V was cut back by 4 bases and J by 6 bases. The CDR3 here is CASSGTGTAIPSQPQHF. The CDR3 nucleotides read TGTGCCAGCAGTGGGACAGGGACTGCCATCCCAAGTCAGCCCCAGCATTTT.

As DNA, the CDR3 is TGTGCCAGCAGCTCTCTAAACTGGAAGAATTCACCCCTCCACTTT. Encoded protein: CASSSLNWKNSPLHF. The V and J genes are TRBV5-6 and TRBJ1-6, with unresolved D. CDR1 and CDR2 (germline): SGHDT, YYEEEE. The CDR3 runs to 15 residues. The V gene lost 3 bases and the J gene lost 7 bases, with 14 bases spanning the gap.